The clone carrying this T cell receptor beta chain was observed a few times. This entry is derived from a study of Ad26.COV2.S vaccination and SARS-CoV-2 variants. Trimming pared 4 bases from V and 3 bases from J, leaving 3 bases between. Germline V lookup: CDR1 MRHNA, CDR2 SNTAGT. CDR3 length: 12 amino acids. The protocol was immunoSEQ multiplex PCR, while the TCRdb copy is restricted to in-frame clones and leaves out a portion. The sample lists over 110,000 clones, just over 85% occurring once. This receptor was taken from a human donor who had recovered from COVID-19. V usage is TRBV6-4 and J usage is TRBJ2-2; D ambiguous. Sequencing used peripheral blood, obtained after recovery from COVID-19. This CDR3 is CASSGDTGELFF. Written as DNA, the CDR3 is TGTGCCAGCAGTGGAGACACCGGGGAGCTGTTTTTT.